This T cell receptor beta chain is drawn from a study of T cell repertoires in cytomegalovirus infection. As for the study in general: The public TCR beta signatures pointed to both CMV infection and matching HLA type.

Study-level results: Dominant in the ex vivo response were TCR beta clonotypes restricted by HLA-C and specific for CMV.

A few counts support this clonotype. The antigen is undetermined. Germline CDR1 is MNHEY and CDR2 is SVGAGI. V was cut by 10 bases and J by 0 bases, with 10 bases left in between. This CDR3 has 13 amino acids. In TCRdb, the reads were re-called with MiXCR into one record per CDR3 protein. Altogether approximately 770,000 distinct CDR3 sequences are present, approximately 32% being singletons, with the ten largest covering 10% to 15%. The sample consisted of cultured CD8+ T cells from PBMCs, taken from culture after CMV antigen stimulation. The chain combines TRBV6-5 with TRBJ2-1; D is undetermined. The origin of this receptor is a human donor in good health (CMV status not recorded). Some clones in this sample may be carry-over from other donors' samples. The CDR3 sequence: CATGISSYNEQFF. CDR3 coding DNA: TGTGCCACCGGTATTAGCTCCTACAATGAGCAGTTCTTC.